The entry below gives a single T cell receptor beta chain sequence along with its context. This CDR3 has 17 residues. The germline gives CDR1 MNHEY, CDR2 SMNVEV (reference sequence). Between the trimmed V and J ends, which lost 2 bases and 4 bases, there was a span of 20 bases. These data come from a study of blood T cell repertoires in COVID-19. Study-wide background: Sites across the United States, Italy and Spain contributed samples from acute and convalescent COVID-19.

Libraries were prepared by immunoSEQ multiplex PCR; TCRdb keeps only in-frame clonotypes and omits some of them. The table shows about 190,000 clones, with 70% to 80% occurring only once. The genes are TRBV27 and TRBJ1-2, with a weak D call TRBD1 (5 bases). Sequenced sample: peripheral blood. The sequence was collected from a woman aged 45 to 65 with acute or convalescent COVID-19. CDR3 sequence: CASSLKGAVPVGYGYTF. DNA for the CDR3: TGTGCCAGCAGTTTAAAAGGGGCAGTACCGGTAGGCTATGGCTACACCTTC.